This T cell receptor (beta chain) was retrieved from a study of CD8+ T cells in alopecia areata listed by TCRdb under 2018. Regarding the study in general: Skin from C3H/HeJ donors with spontaneous alopecia (about 6-13 months old) was grafted onto female C3H/HeJ recipients aged roughly 7-11 weeks. Scalp clonality was compared across normal scalp (n=4), patchy alopecia areata scalp (n=8), and alopecia totalis/universalis scalp (n=8). On the human side, TCRbeta sequencing was run on scalp tissue and on sorted CD4+ and CD8+ peripheral blood T cells from healthy controls and from alopecia areata patients with either patchy or totalis/universalis disease. Amplification of TCRbeta CDR3 regions was done by immunoSEQ multiplex PCR using 35 Vbeta forward primers and 13 Jbeta reverse primers. The RNA source kit depended on sample type: the PAXgene miRNA kit for fixed scalp, the miRNeasy kit for PBMCs, and the RNeasy kit for mouse skin. In both human patients and the C3H/HeJ mouse model, the study applied high-throughput TCRbeta sequencing to look at T cell clonal expansion in alopecia areata.

Results the study describes overall, beyond this receptor: Compared with normal scalp, lesional scalp, particularly in alopecia totalis/universalis, had higher clonality and more expanded CD8+ clones, which suggests antigenic drive. Unlike mouse skin, where gammadelta T cells dominate, normal human skin contains resident alphabeta T cells that get sequenced too, which complicates analysis of the scalp TCR repertoire. Shared TCR sequences between patients were less evident than in mice, which may be partly attributable to HLA diversity in the patient population.

The CDR3, from cysteine to phenylalanine, totals 15 residues. The DNA shown is the part of the CDR3 that was read: 33 bases, in frame from base 1. The germline V gene gives CDR1 as NSHNY and CDR2 as SYGAGN. This clone has a handful of counts. It lacks a known antigen. For this mouse receptor, gene names and germline sequences are murine. The CDR3 end falls 4 residues outside the read, so it is completed with the germline J gene. The library came from the immunoSEQ multiplex PCR assay. RNA was extracted from all samples and reverse transcribed into cDNA, which served as template for TCR sequencing. SuperScript III was used to make first-strand cDNA, primed with a 2:1 mix of oligo-dT and random hexamers. A synthetic immune receptor repertoire was used to measure amplification bias, and any remaining bias was corrected computationally. Libraries were sequenced on Illumina HiSeq using 60 bp reads that covered the CDR3 and were read from J toward V. Regarding the original processing steps: Raw reads were preprocessed to remove errors, and CDR3 was defined according to IMGT conventions as the region from the conserved cysteine to phenylalanine. To get clonality, Shannon entropy was normalized by log2 of the number of productive unique TCRs and the result was subtracted from 1. Whether scalp clones were CD4 or CD8 was inferred by matching scalp TCRbeta sequences against CD4 and CD8 repertoires sorted from blood. TCRdb provides this immuneACCESS table in a form limited to in-frame rearrangements. Some clones are lacking; in checked studies, under half of them reflect an unresolved V gene, and why the rest are absent is not known. The V and J calls and the clone size are those of that table, but D and trimming were determined from the DNA. For this sample, some 110,000 clones are listed, none of them singletons. The ten largest account for 15% to 20% of the sample.

This clonotype originated in a C3H/HeJ mouse with alopecia areata. This line of mice carries MHC haplotype H2-k. The rearranged chain carries TRBV13-1 and TRBJ1-1, with TRBD1 perhaps the D gene, on 6 matching bases. The sequencing sample was made of lesional skin. The DNA read from the CDR3 is TGTGCCAGCAGTGATGTCTGGGGGGGCGCGGGA. The resulting protein is CASSDVWGGAG. The CDR3 as a whole reads CASSDVWGGAGEVFF.